The 10 T cell receptor beta chains listed next were all sequenced from one sample in a study of blood T cell repertoires in COVID-19. Some clones are missing from TCRdb's copy, which holds only in-frame ones; the method was immunoSEQ multiplex PCR. The sample has approximately 180,000 clones, approximately 85% seen once. Sequencing was done on a sample of peripheral blood. The receptor set was obtained from a human donor with active or convalescent COVID-19. The donor label of this sample is uncertain.

The chain has TRBV4-1 and TRBJ1-2; no clear D gene. Trimming removed 4 bases at V and 1 base at J, with 13 bases between. This CDR3 contains 15 residues. Germline lookup yields CDR1 MGHRA and CDR2 YSYEKL. In DNA, the CDR3 is TGCGCCAGCAGCCTCCGGGGAGCCCTTAACTATGGCTACACCTTC. As protein: CASSLRGALNYGYTF.

A single count supports this clone. This sequence joins TRBV10-3 and TRBJ2-4; possible D gene TRBD2, 5 bases. CDR1 ENHRY and CDR2 SYGVKD come from the germline V gene. The CDR3 consists of 17 residues. V gave up 0 bases and J gave up 0 bases, with 12 bases separating them. For the CDR3, the DNA is TGTGCCATCAGTGAGTCTGCGAGGGTCGGAGCCAAAAACATTCAGTACTTC. The encoded protein is CAISESARVGAKNIQYF.

V is TRBV5-1 and J is TRBJ1-6, with 9 bases aligning to TRBD1. Germline-derived CDR1 and CDR2 are SGHRS and YFSETQ. The CDR3 covers 17 residues. V lost 4 bases, J lost 14 bases, and 19 bases stayed unmatched. In DNA, the CDR3 is TGCGCCAGCAGCCGTGACCTGTCCGGACAGGGGTTGGTATCCCTCCACTTT. Translating gives CASSRDLSGQGLVSLHF.

This clone was detected once. V and J are TRBV4-2 and TRBJ1-2; perhaps TRBD1 as D (6 bases). This CDR3 is built from 15 residues. Trimming stripped 5 bases from V and 2 bases from J, with 15 bases between. Germline lookup yields CDR1 LGHNA and CDR2 YNFKEQ. Written as DNA, the CDR3 is TGTGCCAGCAGCTCAACAGGGTTAGCAAACTATGGCTACACCTTC. Translated: CASSSTGLANYGYTF.

The V call is TRBV5-1, the J call TRBJ2-2; 10 bases are shared with TRBD1. The CDR3 has 17 amino acids. With V trimmed by 0 bases and J by 4 bases, 6 bases remained unmatched. From germline, CDR1 is SGHRS and CDR2 YFSETQ. Here the CDR3 reads CASSLVGQGISTGELFF. CDR3 DNA: TGCGCCAGCAGCTTGGTGGGACAGGGGATCTCCACCGGGGAGCTGTTTTTT.

This chain links TRBV18 with TRBJ1-3; D possibly corresponds to TRBD1 (5 bases). With 3 bases removed from V and 4 bases from J, the gap between germline ends came to 13 bases. Looked up from germline, CDR1 is KGHSH and CDR2 is LQKENI. This CDR3 contains 15 residues. CDR3 residues: CASSPAAGLGNTIYF. The CDR3 bases are TGTGCCAGCTCACCCGCCGCAGGGCTCGGAAACACCATATATTTT. Drawing the rest from reference TRBV18 and TRBJ1-3, the complete variable domain is NAGVMQNPRHLVRRRGQEARLRCSPMKGHSHVYWYRQLPEEGLKFMVYLQKENIIDESGMPKERFSAEFPKEGPSILRIQQVVRGDSAAYFCASSPAAGLGNTIYFGEGSWLTVV.

The V gene is TRBV6-5, the J gene TRBJ2-2; D may be TRBD1 (6 bases). This CDR3 is 16 amino acids long. Trimming removed 4 bases from V and 1 base from J, with 13 bases in between. The V gene's germline CDR1 is MNHEY and CDR2 SVGAGI. CDR3 loop: CASSSTSQGNTGELFF. DNA for the CDR3: TGTGCCAGCAGTTCCACCTCACAGGGGAACACCGGGGAGCTGTTTTTT.

The chain joins TRBV11-2 to TRBJ1-2; D is ambiguous. The CDR3 runs to 13 residues. Germline V gives CDR1 SGHAT, CDR2 FQNNGV. V was cut by 8 bases and J by 6 bases, with 16 bases left in between. This CDR3 reads CASGRTLRNGYTF. CDR3 in DNA: TGTGCCAGCGGTCGGACTTTAAGAAATGGCTACACCTTC. Filled out from reference TRBV11-2 and TRBJ1-2, the complete variable domain reads EAGVAQSPRYKIIEKRQSVAFWCNPISGHATLYWYQQILGQGPKLLIQFQNNGVVDDSQLPKDRFSAERLKGVDSTLKIQPAKLEDSAVYLCASGRTLRNGYTFGSGTRLTVV.

This clone was observed a single time. This chain joins TRBV5-8 and TRBJ2-1; 14 bases align to TRBD2. Germline V gene sequence: CDR1 SGHTS, CDR2 YDEGEE. This CDR3 is 18 amino acids long. V shed 3 bases and J 3 bases; nucleotides not matched to a gene: 8. The CDR3 sequence: CASSSGLAGVWGYNEQFF. The CDR3 nucleotides read TGTGCCAGCAGCTCGGGACTAGCGGGAGTGTGGGGCTACAATGAGCAGTTCTTC.

This chain joins TRBV6-5 and TRBJ1-1; D call uncertain. From germline, CDR1 is MNHEY and CDR2 SVGAGI. The CDR3 is 11 amino acids. Trimming pared 6 bases from V and 3 bases from J, leaving 5 bases between. CDR3: CASSQDTEAFF. For the CDR3, the DNA is TGTGCCAGCAGCCAGGACACTGAAGCTTTCTTT.